The present TCR beta chain was sequenced within a study of vaccination and CD4 T cells after COVID-19. About the research overall: Following dose two, a median roughly 72 days (range 14 to 241) passed before post-vaccine samples were taken.

Stated treatment: 10-day PBMC culture with coronavirus spike peptide pools or control peptides (ViraFEST assay). From the unexposed donor, CD4+ T cells were collected ahead of the COVID-19 pandemic (2011-2018). This clonotype was observed once. The antigen remains unidentified. The Oncomine TCR Beta short-read assay was applied to DNA of cultured CD4+ T cells. TCRdb processed the PCR reads anew with MiXCR; each CDR3 protein has one entry. This table holds 8,500 to 10,000 distinct CDR3 sequences, 50% to 65% found once. This TCR came from a human donor in good health. Material: CD4+ T cells from blood, cultured in vitro.

The CDR3 DNA sequence: TGTGCCAGCAGCCTCTTCACTAGGACAGCCCTGATGAACACTGAAGCTTTCTTT. Protein sequence: CASSLFTRTALMNTEAFF. The chain uses TRBV7-2 and TRBJ1-1; maybe TRBD1 (6 bases). This CDR3 is built from 18 residues. Looked up from germline, CDR1 is SGHTA and CDR2 is FQGNSA. V shed 5 bases and J shed 0 bases, with 22 bases lying between them.